The entry below describes one T cell receptor beta chain. Its antigen is not known. As defined, naive CD8 cells were CD45RO-negative and positively selected for CCR7, with terminally differentiated effector memory CD45RA+ cells excluded. CDR1 is GTSNPN and CDR2 is SVGIG in the germline V gene (reference sequence). This CDR3 is 14 amino acids long. Trimming took off 2 bases at V and 2 bases at J, with 13 bases between the two ends. Deep was the level at which the assay was run. TCRdb's table, derived via immunoSEQ multiplex PCR, lists solely in-frame clones and lacks some. The data hold roughly 1,800,000 clones, with about 95% observed a single time. This entry comes from a study of shared clonotypes between healthy human individuals. Study-level findings and limits: Larger richness was generally estimated for naive than memory subsets. Non-shared clonotypes had lower generation probabilities than those shared by all four donors.

The sequenced sample consisted of naive CD8+ T cells sorted from blood. The sequence was obtained from a man aged 18 to 29 in good health. The V gene is TRBV30, the J gene TRBJ2-7; D perhaps matches TRBD2 (6 bases). The CDR3 region is CAWSRGGNPYEQYF. DNA of the CDR3: TGTGCCTGGAGTCGTGGAGGGAACCCCTACGAGCAGTACTTC.